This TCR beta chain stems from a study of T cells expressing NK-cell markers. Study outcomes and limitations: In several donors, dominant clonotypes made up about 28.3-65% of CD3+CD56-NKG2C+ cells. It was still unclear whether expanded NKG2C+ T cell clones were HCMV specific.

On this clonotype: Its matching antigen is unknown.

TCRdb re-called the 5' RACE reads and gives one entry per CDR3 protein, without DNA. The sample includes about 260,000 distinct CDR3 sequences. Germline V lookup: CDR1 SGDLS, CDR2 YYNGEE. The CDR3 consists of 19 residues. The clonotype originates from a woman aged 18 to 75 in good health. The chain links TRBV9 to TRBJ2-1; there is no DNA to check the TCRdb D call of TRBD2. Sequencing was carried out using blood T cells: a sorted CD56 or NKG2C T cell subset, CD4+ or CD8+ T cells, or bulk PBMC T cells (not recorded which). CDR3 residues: CASSVGSGDSRRGYNEQFF.